This entry describes one T cell receptor (beta chain). Its cognate antigen has yet to be identified. Per-base quality was not reported, and no clone a single base away is much larger than it. CDR1 and CDR2, per the germline V gene, are SGHRS and YFSETQ. Deletion took 0 bases off V and 2 bases off J, with a span of 12 bases between the germline ends. The CDR3 has 15 amino acids, counting the end cysteine and phenylalanine. Of all the DNA, just the CDR3 is kept, 45 bases in frame from base 1. Sample treatment or condition, as interpreted from the label and publication: 15 to 20 received Ad26.COV2.S at low or high dose, single or two shots; five or six received placebo; per-sample allocation not given. For vaccine and placebo recipients, repertoires were sequenced using samples collected on day 63 after the first injection. In Cohort 1b, roughly 25 adults aged 18-55 years were enrolled at a single site in Boston, USA, between 29 July and 7 August 2020. Ad26.COV2.S was a replication-incompetent adenovirus type 26 vector expressing a prefusion-stabilized SARS-CoV-2 spike protein from the original Wuhan strain.

This sample is part of a study of Ad26.COV2.S vaccination and SARS-CoV-2 variants (dated by TCRdb to the early 2020s). Concerning the study at large: Donors in the vaccine arm were drawn from COV1001, a multicentre, randomized, double-blind, placebo-controlled phase I-IIa trial testing Ad26.COV2.S in healthy adults. Dosing of Ad26.COV2.S was intramuscular, at either 5x10^10 or 1x10^11 viral particles, delivered as one shot or as two shots spaced 56 days apart. Sequencing of the TCRbeta repertoire served to evaluate the specificity and breadth of SARS-CoV-2-reactive T cell receptors following Ad26.COV2.S vaccination. A total of 32 samples were included in the TCR-sequenced set, comprising approximately 20 Ad26.COV2.S vaccine recipients, 5 placebo recipients and 8 SARS-CoV-2 convalescent individuals. Trial participants were randomized into five groups of five: low-dose or high-dose Ad26.COV2.S given once or twice, or placebo on both occasions. Investigators did not know the trial group allocation while performing experiments and assessing outcomes. Points the paper makes about the study in general: After vaccination, substantial breadth of spike-specific CD8+ and CD4+ T cell responses was reported. Ad26.COV2.S recipients had higher spike-specific TCR breadth than placebo recipients (P = 0.0014). Non-spike TCR breadth was comparable between vaccine and placebo recipients, consistent with the vaccine containing only spike. The authors noted that the TCR breadth and depth analyses may have underestimated total T cell responses. The study lacked the statistical power to compare responses across vaccine doses or regimens.

The immunoSEQ Assay was the method used to sequence TCRbeta CDR3 regions. After extraction, genomic DNA underwent amplification by bias-controlled multiplex PCR, followed by high-throughput sequencing. Per the source publication's procedure: To quantify the absolute abundance of every unique TCRbeta CDR3 region, sequences were collapsed and filtered. T cell fraction was estimated by normalizing TCRbeta template counts to usable DNA, which was measured by amplifying reference genes present in all nucleated cells. Repertoire TCRs were annotated as SARS-CoV-2-specific when V gene, CDR3 amino acid sequence and J gene were exactly matched to a known reactive TCR set. The reference SARS-CoV-2 TCR set was obtained from MIRA and was filtered for enrichment in COVID-19-positive ImmuneCODE repertoires, whereby public or cross-reactive TCRs were removed. Drawing on the MIRA antigens, annotated TCRs were analysed further at the level of specific ORF or position within ORF. Breadth was defined as annotated unique rearrangements over total unique productive rearrangements; depth was the summed frequency of those rearrangements. TCR breadth was compared between groups using two-sided Wilcoxon rank-sum tests. What TCRdb holds here is the immuneACCESS table cut down to in-frame rearrangements. Part of the clones is not present; checked against another copy, under half of the missing clones reflect an unresolved V gene, and the others are unexplained. V and J calls and clone size are those listed in that table; D and trimming were worked out from the DNA. In all, the sample holds approximately 400,000 clones, and roughly 81% of those were seen once. The ten largest clones add up to 3.3% of the sample.

The rearrangement joined TRBV5-1 to TRBJ2-7; no D segment can be confidently identified. Specimen: peripheral blood, collected in a trial of Ad26.COV2.S vaccine versus placebo. This receptor was obtained from a person between 18 and 59 years old who received the Ad26.COV2.S COVID-19 vaccine or a placebo. The DNA is TGCGCCAGCAGCTTGGGGCCGTTGGTTCCCTACGAGCAGTACTTC. Translated, this is CASSLGPLVPYEQYF.